This TCR beta chain appears in the sequencing data of a study of T cell responses to AZD1222 COVID-19 vaccine. Some clones are missing from TCRdb's copy, which holds only in-frame ones; the method was immunoSEQ multiplex PCR. This sample carries more than 95,000 clones, around 91% of them seen once, and the ten largest clones take under 20%. The germline gives CDR1 LGHDT, CDR2 YNNKEL (reference sequence). Trimming pared 4 bases from V and 0 bases from J, leaving 9 bases between. This CDR3 has 14 residues. The sample here was peripheral blood, taken on day 0 of AZD1222 vaccination. This TCR was sampled from an adult in good health. The chain links TRBV3-1 (or the pseudogene TRBV3-2) to TRBJ1-2; tentative D call: TRBD1 (6 bases). CDR3 nucleotide sequence: TGTGCCAGCAGCCGGGACACTCCTAACTATGGCTACACCTTC. Translating it yields CASSRDTPNYGYTF.